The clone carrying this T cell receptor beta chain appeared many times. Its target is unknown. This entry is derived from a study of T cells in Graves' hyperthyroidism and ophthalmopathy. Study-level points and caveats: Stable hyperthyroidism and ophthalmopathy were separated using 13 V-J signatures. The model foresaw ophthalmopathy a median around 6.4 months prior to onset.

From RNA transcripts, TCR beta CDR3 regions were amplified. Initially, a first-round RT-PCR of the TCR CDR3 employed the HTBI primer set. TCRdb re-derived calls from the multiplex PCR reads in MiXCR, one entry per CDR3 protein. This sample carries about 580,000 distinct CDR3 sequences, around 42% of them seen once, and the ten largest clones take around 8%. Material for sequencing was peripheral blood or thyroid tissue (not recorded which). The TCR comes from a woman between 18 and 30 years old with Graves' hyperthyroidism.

CDR3 protein: CAWSVPWTPYEQYF. The CDR3 bases are TGTGCCTGGAGTGTACCTTGGACTCCCTACGAGCAGTACTTC. The rearrangement uses TRBV30 and TRBJ2-7; the D gene is possibly TRBD2 (5 bases). Germline CDR1 is GTSNPN and CDR2 is SVGIG (reference sequence). V gave up 0 bases and J gave up 2 bases, with 11 bases separating them. There are 14 residues in the CDR3.